The source of this TCR beta chain is a study of T cell responses to AZD1222 COVID-19 vaccine. Points from the study as a whole: Once two AZD1222 doses were given, Spike-specific TCR breadth and depth went up. Targeting of unmutated variant regions was reportedly seen in nearly half of spike-specific TCRs.

The CDR3 extends over 14 amino acids. Some second doses came at about 4 weeks and others at about 12 weeks; these were pooled. Profiled with immunoSEQ multiplex PCR; TCRdb holds only in-frame clones, not every one. This table holds approximately 80,000 clones, 90% found once. Note on this clone: The antigen remains undetermined.

The material was peripheral blood, obtained 28 days after the second AZD1222 dose. This clonotype originated in an adult who received the AZD1222 COVID-19 vaccine. The chain uses TRBV21-1 and TRBJ2-3; TRBD1, the D gene given by the table, was not confirmed from the DNA. TRBV21-1 is reported as a pseudogene. The CDR3 is CASSTPGLGDTQYF. The CDR3, as DNA: TGTGCCAGCAGCACCCCAGGGTTGGGAGATACGCAGTATTTT.